This T cell receptor (beta chain) appears in the sequencing data of a study of control samples from healthy donors and cancer patients. TCRdb's table, derived via immunoSEQ multiplex PCR, lists solely in-frame clones and lacks some. The data contain 120,000 to 150,000 clones, around 90% of them singletons. Trimming removed 4 bases from V and 9 bases from J, with 7 bases in between. Looked up from germline, CDR1 is MNHNY and CDR2 is SVGAGI (reference sequence). The CDR3 covers 11 residues. Sequencing used blood. This rearrangement joins TRBV6-6 to TRBJ2-1; no clear D. The clonotype comes from a man younger than 45 in good health. CDR3 sequence reads: CASSSWGEQFF. Here the CDR3 DNA reads TGTGCCAGCAGTTCCTGGGGTGAGCAGTTCTTC.